The rows below give T cell receptor beta chains drawn from one sample of a study of human T cells and chemical hapten exposure. TCRdb reanalysed the RACE reads using MiXCR and keeps one entry per CDR3 protein. The table lists 150,000 to 200,000 distinct CDR3 sequences, approximately 14% of them singletons. The sequences come from whole blood, collected in connection with sensitization to the hapten diphenylcyclopropenone (DPC). These receptors originate from a woman aged 30 to 39 with alopecia areata. Some clones in this sample may be carry-over from other donors' samples. Both conserved end residues are part of each CDR3. D genes are given only for firm matches. Only part of the rows carry a size: once, few, many, or a class if the clone is expanded.

clone size | J gene | D gene | V gene | CDR3 protein | CDR3 DNA
. | TRBJ1-1 | . | TRBV27 | CANAQDEANGTEAFF | TGTGCCAACGCACAGGACGAAGCTAATGGCACTGAAGCTTTCTTT
. | TRBJ2-7 | . | TRBV10-3 | CASQPQSSYEQYF | TGTGCCTCGCAACCGCAGAGCTCCTACGAGCAGTACTTC
few | TRBJ2-1 | TRBD1 | TRBV18 | CASSPPGQFHEQFF | TGTGCCAGCTCACCCCCGGGACAGTTTCATGAGCAGTTCTTC
. | TRBJ2-1 | TRBD2 | TRBV28 | CASSFMAGGVNEQFF | TGTGCCAGCAGTTTCATGGCGGGAGGAGTCAATGAGCAGTTCTTC
. | TRBJ2-1 | . | TRBV28 | CASIDRFYNEQFF | TGTGCCAGCATTGACAGATTCTACAATGAGCAGTTCTTC
many | TRBJ1-4 | . | TRBV24-1 | CATSGGTNEKLFF | TGTGCCACCAGTGGGGGAACTAATGAAAAACTGTTTTTT
. | TRBJ1-2 | . | TRBV29-1 | CSVERLGGYTF | TGCAGCGTTGAGAGGCTTGGAGGCTACACCTTC
many | TRBJ1-4 | . | TRBV4-3 | CASSQDRREKLFF | TGCGCCAGCAGCCAAGATCGCCGCGAAAAACTGTTTTTT
many | TRBJ2-3 | . | TRBV6-1 | CASMSRVYTDTQYF | TGTGCCAGCATGTCCCGGGTATACACAGATACGCAGTATTTT
many | TRBJ1-2 | . | TRBV12-3/TRBV12-4 | CASSLKDYGYTF | TGTGCCAGCAGTTTAAAGGATTATGGCTACACCTTC
few | TRBJ2-7 | . | TRBV28 | CASSSHGTGSYEQYF | TGTGCCAGCAGTTCTCACGGGACTGGTTCCTACGAGCAGTACTTC
. | TRBJ1-6 | . | TRBV4-1 | CASSQAPGLNSPLHF | TGCGCCAGCAGCCAAGCTCCGGGACTCAATTCACCCCTCCACTTT
many | TRBJ2-7 | . | TRBV20-1 | CSARELTGGYEQYF | TGCAGTGCTAGAGAGTTAACTGGGGGTTACGAGCAGTACTTC
few | TRBJ1-5 | TRBD1 | TRBV5-1 | CASSPGTGIGSDQPQHF | TGCGCCAGCAGTCCCGGGACAGGAATTGGGTCCGATCAGCCCCAGCATTTT
few | TRBJ1-2 | TRBD1 | TRBV6-2/TRBV6-3 | CASSRTTGGNYGYTF | TGTGCCAGCAGTCGTACGACAGGGGGCAACTATGGCTACACCTTC
. | TRBJ2-1 | . | TRBV7-2 | CTSSLASGSYNEQFF | TGTACCAGCAGCTTAGCTAGCGGTTCCTACAATGAGCAGTTCTTC
few | TRBJ1-5 | . | TRBV6-2/TRBV6-3 | CASTGRRRGRNQPQHF | TGTGCCAGCACGGGTCGCCGGCGGGGGCGGAATCAGCCCCAGCATTTT
. | TRBJ2-1 | TRBD2 | TRBV20-1 | CSASYRTSNEQFF | TGCAGTGCTAGCTACAGGACTAGCAATGAGCAGTTCTTC
. | TRBJ2-7 | TRBD1 | TRBV9 | CANRTGGYEQYF | TGTGCCAACAGGACAGGGGGCTACGAGCAGTACTTC
. | TRBJ2-7 | . | TRBV10-3 | CAISEGTNEQYF | TGTGCCATCAGTGAGGGGACCAACGAGCAGTACTTC
many | TRBJ2-1 | . | TRBV20-1 | CSARGNSYNEQFF | TGCAGTGCTAGGGGTAACTCCTACAATGAGCAGTTCTTC
many | TRBJ1-1 | TRBD1 | TRBV29-1 | CSCRGQVNTEAFF | TGCAGCTGCCGGGGACAGGTGAACACTGAAGCTTTCTTT
. | TRBJ2-1 | . | TRBV18 | CASSPLPGGVSYNEQFF | TGTGCCAGCTCACCACTTCCCGGGGGAGTCTCCTACAATGAGCAGTTCTTC
many | TRBJ2-1 | TRBD1 | TRBV6-2/TRBV6-3 | CASSSSGTGTREQFF | TGTGCCAGCAGTTCATCCGGGACAGGGACGAGAGAGCAGTTCTTC
many | TRBJ1-5 | . | TRBV10-2 | CASSESGGNNQPQHF | TGCGCCAGCAGTGAGTCCGGGGGCAACAATCAGCCCCAGCATTTT
. | TRBJ2-4 | . | TRBV5-1 | CASSTEAHRETKNIQYF | TGCGCCAGCAGCACCGAGGCCCACAGGGAGACCAAAAACATTCAGTACTTC
. | TRBJ2-2 | TRBD2 | TRBV4-2 | CASSQAGGVTGELFF | TGTGCCAGCAGCCAAGCGGGAGGTGTCACCGGGGAGCTGTTTTTT
. | TRBJ2-3 | TRBD2 | TRBV20-1 | CSARLAGTDTQYF | TGCAGTGCTAGGCTAGCGGGCACAGATACGCAGTATTTT
. | TRBJ2-3 | TRBD2 | TRBV29-1 | CSVKLADTQYF | TGCAGCGTAAAACTAGCGGATACGCAGTATTTT
few | TRBJ1-1 | TRBD1 | TRBV4-3 | CASSQGTANTEAFF | TGCGCCAGCAGCCAGGGGACAGCGAACACTGAAGCTTTCTTT
. | TRBJ2-7 | . | TRBV4-3 | CASSQDTNRAYEQYF | TGCGCCAGCAGCCAAGATACGAACAGGGCTTACGAGCAGTACTTC
. | TRBJ2-7 | . | TRBV27 | CASSLSPRTASYEQYF | TGTGCCAGCAGTTTATCCCCCCGGACGGCTTCCTACGAGCAGTACTTC
. | TRBJ2-5 | TRBD2 | TRBV6-2/TRBV6-3 | CASRTGGETQYF | TGTGCCAGCAGGACGGGAGGGGAGACCCAGTACTTC
. | TRBJ1-1 | TRBD1 | TRBV5-4 | CASSSHRGNTEAFF | TGTGCCAGCAGCTCCCACAGGGGGAACACTGAAGCTTTCTTT
. | TRBJ2-1 | . | TRBV28 | CASSSNNALEQFF | TGTGCCAGCAGTTCAAATAACGCCCTTGAGCAGTTCTTC
few | TRBJ2-1 | . | TRBV20-1 | CSARDFRGPYNEQFF | TGCAGTGCTAGAGATTTTCGGGGACCCTACAATGAGCAGTTCTTC
. | TRBJ2-7 | . | TRBV3-2 | CASSQDGKDAYEQYF | TGTGCCAGCAGCCAAGATGGGAAGGACGCCTACGAGCAGTACTTC
few | TRBJ2-3 | TRBD2 | TRBV7-3 | CASSPLAGGPADTQYF | TGTGCCAGCAGCCCACTAGCGGGGGGTCCGGCAGATACGCAGTATTTT
many | TRBJ1-1 | . | TRBV6-2/TRBV6-3 | CASSYAGRNTEAFF | TGTGCCAGCAGTTACGCGGGACGGAACACTGAAGCTTTCTTT
many | TRBJ2-6 | . | TRBV29-1 | CSVDVWTEDSGANVLTF | TGCAGCGTTGATGTCTGGACAGAAGATTCTGGGGCCAACGTCCTGACTTTC
few | TRBJ2-3 | . | TRBV7-9 | CASSRTTRRGTDTQYF | TGTGCCAGCAGCCGTACGACCCGGAGGGGCACAGATACGCAGTATTTT
. | TRBJ2-3 | TRBD1 | TRBV29-1 | CSVRQGSGTDTQYF | TGCAGCGTTCGACAGGGATCGGGGACAGATACGCAGTATTTT
many | TRBJ1-1 | TRBD1 | TRBV7-3 | CASSSGTGGTEAFF | TGTGCCAGCAGCTCCGGGACAGGGGGCACTGAAGCTTTCTTT
few | TRBJ2-5 | TRBD2 | TRBV6-2/TRBV6-3 | CAVGLDQETQYF | TGTGCCGTCGGACTAGATCAAGAGACCCAGTACTTC
many | TRBJ2-2 | . | TRBV7-6 | CASSSLDAGELFF | TGTGCCAGCAGCTCCCTAGACGCCGGGGAGCTGTTTTTT
. | TRBJ1-2 | TRBD1 | TRBV4-3 | CASSQDWTGGGYTF | TGCGCCAGCAGCCAAGATTGGACAGGGGGTGGCTACACCTTC
. | TRBJ2-5 | . | TRBV7-2 | CASSLVLGIPKETQYF | TGTGCCAGCAGCTTAGTACTGGGGATACCTAAAGAGACCCAGTACTTC
few | TRBJ1-6 | . | TRBV12-3/TRBV12-4 | CASSPGPNSPLHF | TGTGCCAGCAGCCCGGGCCCTAATTCACCCCTCCACTTT
few | TRBJ2-1 | . | TRBV20-1 | CSPRRGVAHSGGEQFF | TGCAGTCCTCGTAGGGGAGTCGCTCATTCAGGAGGTGAGCAGTTCTTC
. | TRBJ2-5 | . | TRBV5-1 | CASNRDGGLETQYF | TGCGCCAGCAACCGGGACGGAGGGCTGGAGACCCAGTACTTC
many | TRBJ2-3 | TRBD2 | TRBV10-3 | CAISDLGGGFTDTQYF | TGTGCCATCAGTGATCTGGGGGGGGGATTCACAGATACGCAGTATTTT
few | TRBJ1-5 | . | TRBV9 | CASSVAGTTNQPQHF | TGTGCCAGCAGCGTAGCCGGGACCACAAATCAGCCCCAGCATTTT
few | TRBJ1-1 | . | TRBV2 | CASRPEDTEAFF | TGTGCCAGCAGACCCGAGGACACTGAAGCTTTCTTT
. | TRBJ1-1 | . | TRBV10-3 | CAISETLNTEAFF | TGTGCCATCAGTGAAACTTTGAACACTGAAGCTTTCTTT
many | TRBJ2-7 | TRBD2 | TRBV13 | CASSLAGGPYNEQYF | TGTGCCAGCAGCTTAGCGGGGGGGCCCTACAACGAGCAGTACTTC
many | TRBJ2-5 | . | TRBV28 | CASTGVAETQYF | TGTGCCAGCACGGGGGTTGCGGAGACCCAGTACTTC
few | TRBJ2-2 | . | TRBV3-1 | CASSQQHRELFF | TGTGCCAGCAGTCAACAGCACCGGGAGCTGTTTTTT